Below, 31 T cell receptor beta chains from the same sample are listed, as sequenced in a study of Tregs in tolerant kidney transplant recipients (dated by TCRdb to the late 2010s). Preparation of the library involved the immunoSEQ multiplex PCR assay. TCRdb's version of the immuneACCESS table is confined to in-frame rearrangements and falls short of the full clone set. An unresolved V gene accounts for under half of the shortfall where checked; the remainder is of unknown origin. This sample comprises 90,000 or so clones, approximately 90% of them detected only once. The ten largest clones represent 4.7% of the sample. Sequencing used CD8+ T cells from blood. The receptors originated from a human donor in good health.

The chain links TRBV10-3 to TRBJ2-2, with TRBD1 as a possible D gene (6 bases). Germline V gene sequence: CDR1 ENHRY, CDR2 SYGVKD. The CDR3 runs to 14 residues. Trimming took off 4 bases at V and 8 bases at J, with 14 bases between the two ends. As DNA, the CDR3 is TGTGCCATCAGTGGAGGACAGTCGTTGGGGGAGCTGTTTTTT. It translates to CAISGGQSLGELFF.

V is TRBV6-1 and J is TRBJ1-2, with TRBD1 matching 11 bases. This CDR3 is 18 amino acids long. Germline V lookup: CDR1 MNHNS, CDR2 SASEGT. After removal of 0 bases from V and 3 bases from J, the junction contained 9 bases not matched to a gene. The CDR3 is CASSEAFPRDRGYYGYTF. In DNA, the CDR3 is TGTGCCAGCAGTGAAGCCTTTCCCCGGGACAGGGGGTACTATGGCTACACCTTC.

The chain is built from TRBV29-1 and TRBJ2-7; TRBD1 is a possible D gene (6 bases). Trimming cost V 6 bases and J 5 bases, with 20 bases left between them. In germline, CDR1 is SQVTM, CDR2 ANQGSEA. The CDR3 runs 14 residues. CDR3 amino acids: CSVTGTTATHEQYF. CDR3 sequence (DNA): TGCAGCGTCACCGGGACAACGGCGACCCACGAGCAGTACTTC.

The chain is built from TRBV18 and TRBJ2-7; possible D gene TRBD2, 5 bases. CDR3 length: 11 amino acids. Trimming stripped 3 bases from V and 7 bases from J, with 7 bases between. Germline CDR1 reads KGHSH; CDR2 reads LQKENI. CDR3 in amino acids: CASSPGGEQYF. The CDR3 DNA is TGTGCCAGCTCACCTGGAGGAGAGCAGTACTTC.

V usage is TRBV11-2 and J usage is TRBJ1-1; no clear D. V lost 2 bases and J 3 bases, leaving 13 bases between the germline ends. This CDR3 contains 15 residues. Germline V gene lookup returns CDR1 SGHAT and CDR2 FQNNGV. CDR3 amino acids: CASSLSRRMDTEAFF. CDR3 coding DNA: TGTGCCAGCAGCTTAAGTCGGCGGATGGACACTGAAGCTTTCTTT.

The CDR3: CASSLVPIRGYTF. Written as DNA, the CDR3 is TGTGCCAGCAGCTTAGTTCCGATACGGGGCTACACCTTC. The V call is TRBV7-9, the J call TRBJ1-2; no reliable D call. V was pared by 1 base and J by 8 bases, with 11 bases between. The CDR3 runs 13 residues. Germline CDR1 and CDR2: SEHNR and FQNEAQ (reference sequence).

V usage is TRBV27 and J usage is TRBJ1-2, with 7 bases matching TRBD1. V gave up 5 bases and J gave up 0 bases; unmatched junction bases: 3. Germline assignment: CDR1 MNHEY and CDR2 SMNVEV (reference sequence). The length of the CDR3 is 14 residues. CDR3 region: CASSPDRANYGYTF. The CDR3 coding sequence is TGTGCCAGCAGTCCAGACAGGGCTAACTATGGCTACACCTTC.

The chain is built from TRBV27 and TRBJ1-1; D call uncertain. Germline lookup yields CDR1 MNHEY and CDR2 SMNVEV (reference sequence). Trimming removed 3 bases at V and 0 bases at J, with 8 bases between. This CDR3 region has 14 residues. The CDR3, as DNA: TGTGCCAGCAGTTTTATTAGTATGAACACTGAAGCTTTCTTT. It encodes CASSFISMNTEAFF.

The chain carries TRBV6-4 and TRBJ2-2; D call uncertain. Germline CDR1 MRHNA, CDR2 SNTAGT. The CDR3 is made up of 14 amino acids. The ends were cut back, 3 bases at V and 6 bases at J, with 11 bases in the middle. The CDR3 coding sequence is TGTGCCAGCAGTGATCGTCCGTCCGCCGGGGAGCTGTTTTTT. This sequence encodes CASSDRPSAGELFF.

This rearrangement joins TRBV6-5 to TRBJ2-7, with 8 bases that match TRBD2. The trim removed 7 bases at V and 2 bases at J, leaving 7 bases unmatched. The CDR3 loop spans 14 amino acids. Germline values: CDR1 MNHEY, CDR2 SVGAGI. CDR3 loop: CASNNGGLAYEQYF. CDR3 bases: TGTGCCAGCAATAATGGGGGACTAGCCTACGAGCAGTACTTC.

V gene TRBV27 combines with J gene TRBJ2-5; D ambiguous. The DNA matches TRBJ2-7 better at its end, which makes the J call doubtful. The CDR3 is 16 residues long. Germline V gene sequence: CDR1 MNHEY, CDR2 SMNVEV (reference sequence). CDR3 DNA: TGTGCCAGCAGTTTATCGTTCGGCGGAAGCTCCTACGAGCAGTACTTC. Translated: CASSLSFGGSSYEQYF.

This clone was observed a few times. The chain couples TRBV10-1 to TRBJ1-1, with unresolved D. V was clipped by 5 bases and J by 4 bases, with 17 bases between them. This CDR3 has 15 residues. Germline assignment: CDR1 WNHNN and CDR2 SYGVQD (reference sequence). The CDR3 DNA sequence: TGCGCCAGCAGTAAATACCAGGATTCGGGCACTGAAGCTTTCTTT. Translating gives CASSKYQDSGTEAFF.

The sample holds a few counts of this clone. This chain uses TRBV6-5 with TRBJ2-5; a weak D match, TRBD2 (7 bases). Trimming pared 5 bases from V and 5 bases from J, leaving 15 bases between. Germline lookup yields CDR1 MNHEY and CDR2 SVGAGI. The CDR3 spans 14 residues. The CDR3 protein is CASSDGGGAETQYF. In nucleotides, the CDR3 is TGTGCCAGCAGTGATGGTGGGGGGGCGGAGACCCAGTACTTC.

This chain uses TRBV13 with TRBJ2-3; 8 bases match TRBD2. Germline V gene lookup returns CDR1 PRHDT and CDR2 FYEKMQ (reference sequence). The CDR3 has 16 amino acids. After removal of 4 bases from V and 2 bases from J, the junction contained 8 bases not matched to a gene. The CDR3 sequence is CASSWRLSGVTDTQYF. The CDR3 DNA follows: TGTGCCAGCAGCTGGAGACTTAGCGGGGTCACAGATACGCAGTATTTT.

V is TRBV5-1 and J is TRBJ1-1; D might be TRBD1 (5 bases). The CDR3 consists of 15 residues. The germline V and J ends were trimmed by 4 bases and 4 bases, with 17 bases remaining between them. Germline CDR1 and CDR2: SGHRS and YFSETQ. Written as DNA, the CDR3 is TGCGCCAGCAGCAAGGATGGGGGGTTTGGCACTGAAGCTTTCTTT. Translated: CASSKDGGFGTEAFF.

The chain is built from TRBV11-3 and TRBJ2-2; possible D gene TRBD1, 6 bases. The CDR3 has 16 amino acids. Trimming took off 1 base at V and 5 bases at J, with 14 bases between the two ends. In germline, CDR1 is SGHNT, CDR2 YENEEA. The CDR3 sequence: CASSLVSGARTGELFF. In nucleotides, the CDR3 is TGTGCCAGCAGCTTAGTTTCAGGGGCGAGGACCGGGGAGCTGTTTTTT.

The CDR3 DNA is TGTGCCAGCAGCGGGGAGGGCAGGTTTTTGGCCCTCCACTTT. Translating gives CASSGEGRFLALHF. The rearrangement uses TRBV6-5 and TRBJ1-6; no clear D. With 6 bases removed from V and 14 bases from J, the gap between germline ends came to 20 bases. This CDR3 is built from 14 residues. The germline V gene has CDR1 MNHEY and CDR2 SVGAGI.

The rearrangement uses TRBV7-9 and TRBJ2-7; 9 nucleotides align to TRBD1. The CDR3 consists of 13 residues. Germline CDR1 SEHNR, CDR2 FQNEAQ (reference sequence). Trimming removed 5 bases from V and 5 bases from J; junction bases left unmatched: 4. For the CDR3, the DNA is TGTGCCAGCAGCCCACAGGGGGCTAACGAGCAGTACTTC. Translated, it gives CASSPQGANEQYF. The full variable domain, in which reference TRBV7-9 and TRBJ2-7 provide the parts outside the CDR3, is DTGVSQNPRHKITKRGQNVTFRCDPISEHNRLYWYRQTLGQGPEFLTYFQNEAQLEKSRLLSDRFSAERPKGSFSTLEIQRTEQGDSAMYLCASSPQGANEQYFGPGTRLTVT.

The chain carries TRBV11-1 and TRBJ1-1, with 7 positions matching TRBD1. CDR1 is SGHAT, CDR2 FQDESV, per germline (reference sequence). CDR3 size: 15 residues. With 4 bases clipped from V and 4 bases from J, the junction kept 9 bases outside the gene matches. The CDR3 region is CASSSLPGQITEAFF. The CDR3 nucleotides are TGTGCCAGCAGCTCGTTACCGGGACAGATCACTGAAGCTTTCTTT.

The V gene is TRBV5-6, the J gene TRBJ2-1; D is perhaps TRBD2 (6 bases). This CDR3 comprises 14 residues. Between the trimmed V and J ends, which lost 4 bases and 8 bases, there was a span of 16 bases. Germline assignment: CDR1 SGHDT and CDR2 YYEEEE. The CDR3 loop is CASSQEGRRDEQFF. In nucleotides, the CDR3 is TGTGCCAGCAGCCAGGAGGGGAGGAGGGATGAGCAGTTCTTC.

This chain uses TRBV6-6 with TRBJ2-7; a weak D match, TRBD1 (5 bases). The CDR3 totals 15 residues. Trimming took 6 bases from V and 3 from J, leaving 18 bases between them. CDR1 and CDR2 (germline): MNHNY, SVGAGI (reference sequence). The CDR3, as DNA: TGTGCCAGCAGGGACGATAGACAGCCCGTCTACGAGCAGTACTTC. The encoded protein is CASRDDRQPVYEQYF.

This clone was detected once. J is TRBJ2-7 and V is TRBV6-6; 7 nucleotides align to TRBD1. The germline gives CDR1 MNHNY, CDR2 SVGAGI (reference sequence). Trimming cost V 3 bases and J 6 bases; bases outside gene matches: 8. This CDR3 region has 14 residues. CDR3 DNA: TGTGCCAGCAGTTATAACGACAGGGATGGCGAGCAGTACTTC. Translation: CASSYNDRDGEQYF.

This clone has a single count. This chain uses TRBV27 with TRBJ1-1; D is unresolved. Per the germline V gene, CDR1 is MNHEY and CDR2 is SMNVEV (reference sequence). Trimming cost V 4 bases and J 0 bases, with 6 bases left between them. This CDR3 spans 13 amino acids. The CDR3 protein is CASSSTLNTEAFF. CDR3 nucleotides: TGTGCCAGCAGTTCTACGTTGAACACTGAAGCTTTCTTT.

The chain carries TRBV6-1 and TRBJ2-7; D is ambiguous. Germline CDR1 MNHNS, CDR2 SASEGT. The CDR3 sequence is 11 residues long. The V and J ends lost 7 bases and 2 bases respectively, with 6 bases between them. CDR3 in DNA: TGTGCCAGCAAAAGTGCCTACGAGCAGTACTTC. It yields the protein CASKSAYEQYF.

The chain joins TRBV9 to TRBJ2-7; 9 nucleotides match TRBD1. Unmatched junction bases numbered 4, after V lost 4 bases and J lost 2 bases. Germline assignment: CDR1 SGDLS and CDR2 YYNGEE. There are 14 residues in the CDR3. CDR3 nucleotides: TGTGCCAGCAGCCCTGGACAGGGGACCTACGAGCAGTACTTC. This encodes CASSPGQGTYEQYF.

This chain uses TRBV12-2 with TRBJ2-5; the table names TRBD1, a call not compared with the DNA. TRBV12-2 is a pseudogene segment. The CDR3 runs to 18 residues. CDR3 nucleotides: TGTGCAAGTCGCTTACCCCAGACCCCGGACAGTGCCGGGAAGACCCAGTACTTC. Its translation is CASRLPQTPDSAGKTQYF.

The chain joins TRBV9 to TRBJ2-7, with a possible D match to TRBD2 (6 bases). The germline V and J ends were trimmed by 4 bases and 2 bases, with 10 bases remaining between them. The length of the CDR3 is 13 residues. Germline V CDR1 and CDR2: SGDLS, YYNGEE. This CDR3 is CASSTGGTYEQYF. CDR3 DNA sequence: TGTGCCAGCAGCACTGGGGGGACCTACGAGCAGTACTTC. Based on the CDR3 plus reference TRBV9 and TRBJ2-7, the full variable domain is DSGVTQTPKHLITATGQRVTLRCSPRSGDLSVYWYQQSLDQGLQFLIQYYNGEERAKGNILERFSAQQFPDLHSELNLSSLELGDSALYFCASSTGGTYEQYFGPGTRLTVT.

The chain combines TRBV4-1 with TRBJ2-2, with a weak D call TRBD1 (6 bases). Germline CDR1 MGHRA, CDR2 YSYEKL. This CDR3 comprises 16 residues. Trimming pared 0 bases from V and 5 bases from J, leaving 13 bases between. CDR3 coding DNA: TGCGCCAGCAGCCAAGATCGGCAGGGGTATACCGGGGAGCTGTTTTTT. The encoded protein is CASSQDRQGYTGELFF.

CDR3 DNA sequence: TGTGCCAGCAGTGAACGGGACACCTACAATGAGCAGTTCTTC. Translating gives CASSERDTYNEQFF. The chain is built from TRBV2 and TRBJ2-1, with a tentative D call TRBD1 (6 bases). Per germline, CDR1 SNHLY and CDR2 FYNNEI. V was pared by 2 bases and J by 2 bases, with 7 bases between. This CDR3 contains 14 residues.

Only one count was recorded for this clone. The chain employs TRBV5-1 and TRBJ1-2, with 7 bases that match TRBD1. This CDR3 has 19 amino acids. Germline CDR1 reads SGHRS; CDR2 reads YFSETQ. J was trimmed by 5 bases and V by 4 bases; bases with no gene match: 23. The DNA of the CDR3 is TGCGCCAGCAGCCATTACCTTAGGACAGGCTCCATCGGGGGTTATGGCTACACCTTC. It translates to CASSHYLRTGSIGGYGYTF.

V usage is TRBV30 and J usage is TRBJ2-7; 11 nucleotides agree with TRBD2. Germline loops: CDR1 GTSNPN, CDR2 SVGIG (reference sequence). V was clipped by 0 bases and J by 2 bases; unmatched bases: 0. This CDR3 contains 14 residues. CDR3 coding DNA: TGTGCCTGGAGTGTGGGACTAGCGGCCTACGAGCAGTACTTC. Translation gives CAWSVGLAAYEQYF.